The rows below give T cell receptor beta chains drawn from one sample of a study of T cell responses to AZD1222 COVID-19 vaccine. The repertoire was sequenced with immunoSEQ multiplex PCR; TCRdb's copy has only in-frame clones and lacks some. Here the sample spans more than 95,000 clones, over 85% being singletons. The source material was peripheral blood, sampled on day 0 of AZD1222 vaccination. The receptors shown here come from an adult in good health. Each CDR3 is given with its conserved first and last residue. D genes are given only for firm matches. Not all rows give a size; the values are once, few, many and, for expanded clones, a class.

clone size	V gene	J gene	D gene	CDR3 DNA	CDR3 protein
-	TRBV15	TRBJ1-5	TRBD1	TGTGCCACCAGCAGACGCCCCGGACAGGGCAATCAGCCCCAGCATTTT	CATSRRPGQGNQPQHF
-	TRBV7-2	TRBJ1-2	-	TGTGCCAGCAGCTTCCAGGCCGAAAATACTAACTATGGCTACACCTTC	CASSFQAENTNYGYTF
-	TRBV10-3	TRBJ1-5	TRBD1	TGTGCCATCAGTGAGTCGACAGGGGGCAGTGGGCCCCAGCATTTT	CAISESTGGSGPQHF
-	TRBV10-3	TRBJ1-1	-	TGTGCCATCGGGGGGGCTAGAAACACTGAAGCTTTCTTT	CAIGGARNTEAFF
once	TRBV6-2/TRBV6-3	TRBJ2-1	TRBD1	TGTGCCAGCAGTGATGCATCGGGACAGGGGAACTACAATGAGCAGTTCTTC	CASSDASGQGNYNEQFF
-	TRBV30	TRBJ2-1	TRBD2	TGTGCACTCACACAGCTAGCGGGAGGCACCGGACTATACAATGAGCAGTTCTTC	CALTQLAGGTGLYNEQFF
-	TRBV28	TRBJ1-5	TRBD1	TGTGCCAGCAGGAACAGGGGAGGTAATCAGCCCCAGCATTTT	CASRNRGGNQPQHF
-	TRBV19	TRBJ2-1	-	TGTGCCAGCGCCTCCCCCTGGAGCTCCTACAATGAGCAGTTCTTC	CASASPWSSYNEQFF
-	TRBV10-2	TRBJ2-1	TRBD1	TGCGCCAGCAGTGACGACAGGGCCACCTACAATGAGCAGTTCTTC	CASSDDRATYNEQFF
-	TRBV2	TRBJ2-3	-	TGTGCCAGCAGTCCATTAGCGGTCACAGATACGCAGTATTTT	CASSPLAVTDTQYF
-	TRBV11-3	TRBJ1-3	-	TGTGCCAGCAGCCGACTCTCTGGAAACACCATATATTTT	CASSRLSGNTIYF
once	TRBV19	TRBJ1-5	-	TGTGCCAGTAGTATAGGGGCGGAGCAGCCCCAGCATTTT	CASSIGAEQPQHF
-	TRBV28	TRBJ2-7	TRBD1	TGTGCCACCACAGCCGGGACAGAGCCCTACGAGCAGTACTTC	CATTAGTEPYEQYF
-	TRBV19	TRBJ2-3	TRBD2	TGTGCCAGTAGTAGTTCTAGCGGGAGCCTGGATACGCAGTATTTT	CASSSSSGSLDTQYF
once	TRBV6-6	TRBJ2-7	TRBD2	TGTGCCAGCAGCCCGACTAGCGGCCTAAACCACGAGCAGTACTTC	CASSPTSGLNHEQYF
-	TRBV5-4	TRBJ1-3	-	TGTGCCAGCATTCGGGAGGGCCATTTCTCTGGAAACACCATATATTTT	CASIREGHFSGNTIYF
-	TRBV6-5	TRBJ1-5	-	TGTTCGGAAAGCAGGGCCCCCAATCAGCCCCAGCATTTT	CSESRAPNQPQHF
-	TRBV6-4	TRBJ2-1	-	TGTGCCAGCAGTGACGGGTTCAATGAGCAGTTCTTC	CASSDGFNEQFF
-	TRBV28	TRBJ2-5	TRBD1	TGTGCCAGCGACAGGGGGGGCAAGGTCTTTGAGACCCAGTACTTC	CASDRGGKVFETQYF
-	TRBV20-1	TRBJ2-2	-	TGCAGTGCTAGGGGGTCCGGGGAGCTGTTTTTT	CSARGSGELFF
-	TRBV9	TRBJ1-2	TRBD1	TGTGCCAGCCGACAGGGGGCGGGAGGCTACACCTTC	CASRQGAGGYTF
-	TRBV5-4	TRBJ1-2	TRBD1	TGTGCCAGCAGCCCCCCGCCCAGGGGGCCCCTTACTAACTATGGCTACACCTTC	CASSPPPRGPLTNYGYTF
-	TRBV19	TRBJ2-7	-	TGTGCCAGTGCCCTAGACCCTAACTACGAGCAGTACTTC	CASALDPNYEQYF
-	TRBV29-1	TRBJ1-1	-	TGCAGCGTTGATGAGGGATACACTGAAGCTTTCTTT	CSVDEGYTEAFF
-	TRBV7-2	TRBJ1-2	-	TGTGCCAGCAGCCCCTCCGCGGGGGGCACCTATGGCTACACCTTC	CASSPSAGGTYGYTF
-	TRBV30	TRBJ1-5	TRBD1	TGTGCCTGGGGACTTGACAGGGAAGGTCAGCCCCAGCATTTT	CAWGLDREGQPQHF
-	TRBV5-4	TRBJ2-7	-	TGTGCCAGCAGCTTTTTCGACAGGCCCTCCTACGAGCAGTACTTC	CASSFFDRPSYEQYF
-	TRBV5-1	TRBJ2-7	-	TGCGCCAGCAGCTTGAGGCCCCCCGATGGCGAGCAGTACTTC	CASSLRPPDGEQYF
-	TRBV6-5	TRBJ2-3	-	TGTGCCAGCTCTACAAGGGACAAAAGCACAGATACGCAGTATTTT	CASSTRDKSTDTQYF
-	TRBV20-1	TRBJ2-7	TRBD2	TGCAGTGCTACGACTAGCCGGGAGCAGTACTTC	CSATTSREQYF